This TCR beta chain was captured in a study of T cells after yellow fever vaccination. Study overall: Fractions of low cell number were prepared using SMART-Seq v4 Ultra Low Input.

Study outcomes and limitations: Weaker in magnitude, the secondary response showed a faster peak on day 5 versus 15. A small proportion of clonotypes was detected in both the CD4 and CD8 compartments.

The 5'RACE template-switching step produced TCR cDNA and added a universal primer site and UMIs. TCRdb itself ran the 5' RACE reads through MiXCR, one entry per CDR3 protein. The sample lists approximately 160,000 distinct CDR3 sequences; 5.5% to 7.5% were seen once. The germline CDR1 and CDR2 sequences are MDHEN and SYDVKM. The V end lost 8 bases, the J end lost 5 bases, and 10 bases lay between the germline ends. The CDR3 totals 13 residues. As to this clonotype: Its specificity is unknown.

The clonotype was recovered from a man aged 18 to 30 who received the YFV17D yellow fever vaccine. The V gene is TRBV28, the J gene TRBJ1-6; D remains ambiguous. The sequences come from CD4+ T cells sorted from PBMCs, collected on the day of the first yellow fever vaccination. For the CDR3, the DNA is TGTGCCAGCGCCCCTGGGCATAATTCACCCCTCCACTTT. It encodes CASAPGHNSPLHF.